The clone carrying this TCR beta chain was observed many times. The antigen is undetermined. Germline V gene data show CDR1 as LGHNT and CDR2 as FRNRAP. V lost 6 bases and J 2 bases, leaving 8 bases between the germline ends. The CDR3 loop spans 13 amino acids. TCRdb analysed the reads with MiXCR anew, one entry per CDR3 protein. The sample yields about 600,000 distinct CDR3 sequences, 20% to 30% seen once. The sample belongs to a study of T cell repertoires in cytomegalovirus infection. Whole-study context: CMV infection and matching HLA type were both indicated by public TCR beta signatures. Overall study findings and caveats: The ex vivo response was dominated by HLA-C-restricted CMV-specific TCR beta clonotypes.

The TCR sequence derives from a human donor in good health (CMV status not recorded). Some clones in this sample may be carry-over from other donors' samples. Sequencing was performed on CD8+ T cells from PBMCs. The chain has TRBV12-5 and TRBJ1-5; D call uncertain. The CDR3 DNA reads TGTGCTAGTGGGGACGGCCGCAATCAGCCCCAGCATTTT. Its protein is CASGDGRNQPQHF. Variable domain in full (rest from reference TRBV12-5 and TRBJ1-5): DARVTQTPRHKVTEMGQEVTMRCQPILGHNTVFWYRQTMMQGLELLAYFRNRAPLDDSGMPKDRFSAEMPDATLATLKIQPSEPRDSAVYFCASGDGRNQPQHFGDGTRLSIL.